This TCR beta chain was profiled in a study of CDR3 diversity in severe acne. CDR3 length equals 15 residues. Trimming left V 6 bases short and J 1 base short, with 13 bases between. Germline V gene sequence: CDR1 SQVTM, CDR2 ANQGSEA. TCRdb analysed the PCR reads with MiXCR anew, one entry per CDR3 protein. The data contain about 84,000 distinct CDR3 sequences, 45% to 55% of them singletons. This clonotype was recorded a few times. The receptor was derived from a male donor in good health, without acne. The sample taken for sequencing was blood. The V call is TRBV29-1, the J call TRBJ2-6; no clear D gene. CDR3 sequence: CSVEKRISGANVLTF. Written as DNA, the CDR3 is TGCAGCGTCGAAAAGCGCATTTCTGGGGCCAACGTCCTGACTTTC.